This T cell receptor beta chain was found in a study of cytomegalovirus exposure and HLA in healthy donors. Broader study findings: Subsequent analysis revealed that first-cohort TCR clusters tended to co-occur in the roughly 120 validation repertoires. Among the CMV-associated chains, a few were confirmed in vitro as specific for CMV antigens.

In the case of this clone: Its target is unknown.

Using immunoSEQ multiplex PCR, the repertoire was profiled, and TCRdb retains in-frame clones only, with some absent. The sample yields about 160,000 clones, nearly 90% seen once. This CDR3 comprises 15 residues. V was pared by 2 bases and J by 0 bases, with 3 bases of the junction left unmatched. Germline V gene data show CDR1 as KGHSH and CDR2 as LQKENI. The sequence was collected from a woman younger than 30 in good health and CMV-seropositive. V is TRBV18 and J is TRBJ2-5; 7 nucleotides agree with TRBD1. The source material was PBMCs. The CDR3 region is CASSPRQGYQETQYF. The CDR3 DNA is TGTGCCAGCTCACCAAGACAGGGCTACCAAGAGACCCAGTACTTC.